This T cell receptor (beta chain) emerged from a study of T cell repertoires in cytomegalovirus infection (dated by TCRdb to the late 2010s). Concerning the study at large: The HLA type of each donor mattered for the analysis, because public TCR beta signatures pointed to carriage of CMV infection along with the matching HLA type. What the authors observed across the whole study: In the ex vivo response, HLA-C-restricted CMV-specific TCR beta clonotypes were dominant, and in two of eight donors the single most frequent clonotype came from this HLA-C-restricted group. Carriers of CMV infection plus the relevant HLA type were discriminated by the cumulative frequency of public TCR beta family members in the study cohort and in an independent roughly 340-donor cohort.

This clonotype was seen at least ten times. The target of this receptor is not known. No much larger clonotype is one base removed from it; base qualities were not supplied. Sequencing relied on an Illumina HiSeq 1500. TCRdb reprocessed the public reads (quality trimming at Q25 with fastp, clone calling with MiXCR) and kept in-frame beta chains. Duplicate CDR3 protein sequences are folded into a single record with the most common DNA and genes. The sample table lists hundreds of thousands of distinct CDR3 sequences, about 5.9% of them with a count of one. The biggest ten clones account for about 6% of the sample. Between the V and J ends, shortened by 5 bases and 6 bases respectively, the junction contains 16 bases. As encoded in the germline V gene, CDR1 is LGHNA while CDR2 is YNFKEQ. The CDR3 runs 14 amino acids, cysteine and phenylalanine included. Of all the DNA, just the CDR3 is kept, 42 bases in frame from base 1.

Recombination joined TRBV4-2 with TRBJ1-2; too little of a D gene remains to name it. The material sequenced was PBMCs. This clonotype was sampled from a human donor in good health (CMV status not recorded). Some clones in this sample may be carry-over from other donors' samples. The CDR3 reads CASSIIGNGHGYTF. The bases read TGTGCCAGCAGCATCATCGGGAATGGTCATGGCTACACCTTC.